This T cell receptor (beta chain) is from a study of monozygotic twins with inflammatory bowel disease (dated by TCRdb to about 2019). Study-wide context: The complete study included around 30 monozygotic twin pairs: 19 IBD-discordant Danish pairs and nine German pairs, of which four were IBD-concordant and five were IBD-discordant. Within discordant pairs, disease-associated traits were sought mainly by comparing IBD patients with their genetically identical healthy co-twins. Each individual had, on average, about 151 000 unique TCRalpha sequences and 181 000 unique TCRbeta sequences available for analysis.

From each donor, a 2.5 ml peripheral blood sample was collected into PAXgene tubes and kept at -80 degrees C. Without any T cell sorting, total RNA was extracted from whole blood using the PAXgene blood miRNA kit on an automated QIAcube. Peripheral blood from monozygotic twin pairs, either concordant or discordant for inflammatory bowel disease, underwent deep TCRalpha and TCRbeta repertoire profiling that used unique molecular barcoding. Smoking habits were recorded for all twin pairs, and individuals were classified as current, former or never smokers. The library relied on 5' RACE. The input for every TCR library was roughly 3,300 ng of total RNA. For each sample, cDNA synthesis was carried out in eight separate reactions using SMARTScribe reverse transcriptase. Unique molecular identifiers containing a 6-nucleotide sample barcode were introduced through template switching during cDNA synthesis. TCRalpha and TCRbeta cDNA was amplified in two nested PCRs of about 17 and 10 cycles, and bead purification was carried out after each PCR. Before amplification, the cDNA was treated with uracil DNA-glycosylase and purified using the QIAquick PCR purification kit. The second PCR was the step at which Illumina TruSeq-compatible adapters and sample-specific barcodes were added. Library quality and concentration were assessed using TapeStation and Qubit, and approximately 5 ng of each library was pooled. The pooled libraries were sequenced with 2 x 100 bp reads and custom sequencing primers on an Illumina HiSeq2500 single-index Rapid Run. For the original study's pipeline: MiGEC version 1.2.6 was used for UMI-based consensus assembly to correct PCR and sequencing errors. MiXCR version 2.1.1 was used to carry out V(D)J alignment, clonotype assembly and CDR3 extraction. To normalise gene usage, clonotype sharing and MAIT/NKT TCR abundance, the analysis used the top 1000, 10 000 and 20 000 clonotypes per sample. Diversity was computed as the inverse Simpson index with the vegan R package after downsampling to 27 000 UMIs. Paired Mann-Whitney U tests were applied to discordant twin pairs, and Benjamini-Hochberg correction was used for multiple testing. The reads, reprocessed by TCRdb, yield one row per CDR3 protein sequence and no DNA. The V and J calls come from TCRdb's annotation, not from the publication. This sample's table lists more than 100,000 distinct CDR3 sequences. The biggest ten clones account for under 2.5% of the sample.

What the study reported, not specific to this receptor: Repertoire similarity did not differ between concordant and discordant twins, possibly due to limited statistical power. The results gave no support for a single strong signal or clonotype linked to IBD. The analysis was unable to tell apart different T cell subtypes. Compared with healthy twins, IBD patients shared fewer clonotypes with other individuals, and the difference was most pronounced in patients with signs of disease activity. Because patients received different immunosuppressive treatments, the repertoires may have picked up extra background noise and variability between individuals. TCRbeta repertoire diversity, by inverse Simpson index, was decreased in IBD patients compared with their healthy co-twins.

The germline V gene (reference sequence) sets CDR1 to DFQATT and CDR2 to SNEGSKA. Its CDR3 holds 13 amino acids, cysteine through phenylalanine. No coding sequence is recorded. In regard to this clonotype: The antigen it binds to is not known.

This receptor was obtained from a human donor with ulcerative colitis or Crohn's disease, or a healthy co-twin of an affected twin (not recorded which). The chain links TRBV20-1 with TRBJ2-7. The sequenced sample was blood. The CDR3 loop reads CSAHWPGPHEQYF.